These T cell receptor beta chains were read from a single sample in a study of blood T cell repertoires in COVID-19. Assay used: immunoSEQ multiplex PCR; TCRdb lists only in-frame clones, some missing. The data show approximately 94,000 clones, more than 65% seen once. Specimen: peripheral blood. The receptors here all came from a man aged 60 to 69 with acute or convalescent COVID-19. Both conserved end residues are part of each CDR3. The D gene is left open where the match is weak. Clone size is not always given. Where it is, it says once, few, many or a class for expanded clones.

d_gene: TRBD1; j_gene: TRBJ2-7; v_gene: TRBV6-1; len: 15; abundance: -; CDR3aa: CASSLRTGPAYEQYF; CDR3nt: TGTGCCAGCAGCCTTCGGACAGGGCCCGCCTACGAGCAGTACTTC
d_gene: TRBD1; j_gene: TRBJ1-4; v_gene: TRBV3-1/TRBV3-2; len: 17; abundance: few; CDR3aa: CASSLYHARTGPEKLFF; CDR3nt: TGTGCCAGCAGCCTTTACCACGCCCGGACAGGACCTGAAAAACTGTTTTTT
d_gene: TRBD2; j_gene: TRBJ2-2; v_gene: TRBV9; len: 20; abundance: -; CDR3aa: CASSANVVGGWDVNTGELFF; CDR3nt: TGTGCCAGCAGCGCAAACGTGGTCGGGGGGTGGGACGTAAACACCGGGGAGCTGTTTTTT
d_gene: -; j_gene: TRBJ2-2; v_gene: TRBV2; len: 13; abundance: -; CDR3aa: CASKEGAIGELFF; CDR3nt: TGTGCCAGCAAGGAGGGGGCGATCGGGGAGCTGTTTTTT
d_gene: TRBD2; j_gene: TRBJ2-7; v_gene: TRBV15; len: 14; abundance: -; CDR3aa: CATSSRQRGDEQYF; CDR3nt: TGTGCCACCAGCAGTCGTCAACGGGGGGACGAGCAGTACTTC
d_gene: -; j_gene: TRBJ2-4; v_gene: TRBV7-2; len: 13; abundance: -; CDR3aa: CASSAVRGYIQYF; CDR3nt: TGTGCCAGCAGCGCAGTAAGGGGGTACATTCAGTACTTC
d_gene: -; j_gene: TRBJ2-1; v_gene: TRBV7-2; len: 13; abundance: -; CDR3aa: CASSFQGPDEQFF; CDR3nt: TGTGCCAGCAGCTTCCAGGGTCCGGATGAGCAGTTCTTC
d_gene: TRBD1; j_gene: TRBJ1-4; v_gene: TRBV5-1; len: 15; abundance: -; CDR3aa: CASSSGQGHNEKLFF; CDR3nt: TGCGCCAGCAGCTCCGGACAGGGGCATAATGAAAAACTGTTTTTT
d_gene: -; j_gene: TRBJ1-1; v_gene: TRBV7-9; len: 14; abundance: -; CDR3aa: CASSLVLGGVEAFF; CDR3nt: TGTGCCAGCAGCTTAGTCCTCGGGGGAGTGGAAGCTTTCTTT
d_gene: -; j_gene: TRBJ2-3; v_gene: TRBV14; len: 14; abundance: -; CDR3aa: CASSPEALSATQYF; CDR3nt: TGTGCCAGCAGCCCCGAAGCCCTGTCTGCTACGCAGTATTTT
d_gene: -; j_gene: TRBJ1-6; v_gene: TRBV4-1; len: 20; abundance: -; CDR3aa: CPRSQLWSGRRSSYNSPLHF; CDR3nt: TGCCCCCGCAGCCAACTCTGGAGCGGTAGAAGGAGCTCCTATAATTCACCCCTCCACTTT
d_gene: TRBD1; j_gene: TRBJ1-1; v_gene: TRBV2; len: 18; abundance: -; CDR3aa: CASSERVGTGLLNTEAFF; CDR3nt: TGTGCCAGCAGTGAACGGGTCGGGACAGGGCTTTTGAACACTGAAGCTTTCTTT
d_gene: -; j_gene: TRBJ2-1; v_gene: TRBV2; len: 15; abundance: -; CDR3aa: CASKVGGSSYNEQFF; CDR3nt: TGTGCCAGCAAGGTGGGGGGTAGCTCCTACAATGAGCAGTTCTTC
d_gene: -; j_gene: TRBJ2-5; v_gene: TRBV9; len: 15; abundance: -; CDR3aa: CASSVQGGAGETQYF; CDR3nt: TGTGCCAGCAGCGTCCAGGGCGGGGCTGGCGAGACCCAGTACTTC
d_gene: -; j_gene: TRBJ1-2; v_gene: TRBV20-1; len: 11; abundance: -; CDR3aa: CSAPRGNGYTF; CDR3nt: TGCAGTGCCCCGAGGGGGAATGGCTACACCTTC
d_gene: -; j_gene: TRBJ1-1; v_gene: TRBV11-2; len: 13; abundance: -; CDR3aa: CASSLGREFEAFF; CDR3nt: TGTGCCAGCAGCTTAGGTAGAGAATTTGAAGCTTTCTTT
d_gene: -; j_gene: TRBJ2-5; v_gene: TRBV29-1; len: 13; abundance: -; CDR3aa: CSVDRSTGETQYF; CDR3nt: TGCAGCGTTGACCGAAGCACGGGGGAGACCCAGTACTTC
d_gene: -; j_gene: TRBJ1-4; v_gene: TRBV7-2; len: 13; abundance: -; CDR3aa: CASSLSANEKLFF; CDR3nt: TGTGCCAGCAGCTTATCTGCTAATGAAAAACTGTTTTTT
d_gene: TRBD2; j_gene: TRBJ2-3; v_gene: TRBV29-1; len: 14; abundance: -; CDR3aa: CSVGSGGPLDTQYF; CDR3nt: TGCAGCGTTGGAAGCGGGGGCCCTCTAGATACGCAGTATTTT
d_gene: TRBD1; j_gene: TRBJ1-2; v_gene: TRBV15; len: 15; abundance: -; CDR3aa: CATSRDRGQDYGYTF; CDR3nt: TGTGCCACCAGCAGAGACAGGGGGCAAGACTATGGCTACACCTTC
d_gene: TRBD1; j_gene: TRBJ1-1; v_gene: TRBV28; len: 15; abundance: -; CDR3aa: CASRRGTDLNTEAFF; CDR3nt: TGTGCCAGCCGCCGAGGGACAGACCTGAACACTGAAGCTTTCTTT
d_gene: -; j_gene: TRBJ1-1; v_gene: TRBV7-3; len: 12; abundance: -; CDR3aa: CASRSEGGATFF; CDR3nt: TGTGCCAGCAGGTCAGAAGGGGGGGCGACTTTCTTT
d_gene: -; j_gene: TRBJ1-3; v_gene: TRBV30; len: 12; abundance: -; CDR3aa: CAWSLPGSTIYF; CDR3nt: TGTGCCTGGAGTCTCCCCGGGAGCACCATATATTTT
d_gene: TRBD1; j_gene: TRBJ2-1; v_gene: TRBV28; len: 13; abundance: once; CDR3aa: CASKKDRHNEQFF; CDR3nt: TGTGCCAGCAAAAAGGACAGGCACAATGAGCAGTTCTTC
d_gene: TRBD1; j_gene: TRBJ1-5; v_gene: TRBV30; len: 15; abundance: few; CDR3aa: CAWSAGQGVSEPQHF; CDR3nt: TGTGCCTGGAGTGCGGGACAGGGGGTTTCGGAGCCCCAGCATTTT
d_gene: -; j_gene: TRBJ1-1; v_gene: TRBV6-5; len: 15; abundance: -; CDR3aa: CASSYSTNMNTEAFF; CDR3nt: TGTGCCAGCAGTTACTCCACCAACATGAACACTGAAGCTTTCTTT
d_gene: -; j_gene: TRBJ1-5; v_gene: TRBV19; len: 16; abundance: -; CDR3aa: CASSIALGAGNQPQHF; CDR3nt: TGTGCCAGTAGTATCGCCTTGGGAGCGGGCAATCAGCCCCAGCATTTT
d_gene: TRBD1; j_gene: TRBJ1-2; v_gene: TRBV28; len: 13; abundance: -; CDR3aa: CASSRGTGGGYTF; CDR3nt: TGTGCCAGCAGCCGCGGGACAGGGGGTGGCTACACCTTC
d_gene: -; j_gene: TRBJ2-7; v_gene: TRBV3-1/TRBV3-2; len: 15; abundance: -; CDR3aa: CASSQYSQLGGEQYF; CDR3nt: TGTGCCAGCAGCCAATATAGTCAGCTCGGCGGGGAGCAGTACTTC
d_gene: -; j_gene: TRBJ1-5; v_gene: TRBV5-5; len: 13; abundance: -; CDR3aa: CASSSRLDQPQHF; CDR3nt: TGTGCCAGCAGCTCTCGACTGGATCAGCCCCAGCATTTT
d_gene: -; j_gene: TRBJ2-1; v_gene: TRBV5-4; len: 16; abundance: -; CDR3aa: CASSSTVFNSYNEQFF; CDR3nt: TGTGCCAGCAGCTCGACAGTCTTTAACTCCTACAATGAGCAGTTCTTC
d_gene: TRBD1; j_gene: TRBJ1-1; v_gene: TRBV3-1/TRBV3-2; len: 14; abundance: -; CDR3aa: CASSHRQGFTEAFF; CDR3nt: TGTGCCAGCAGCCATCGACAGGGGTTCACTGAAGCTTTCTTT
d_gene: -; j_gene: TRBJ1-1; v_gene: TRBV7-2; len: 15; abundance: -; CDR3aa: CASSPGGGRNTEAFF; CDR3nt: TGTGCCAGCAGCCCGGGGGGGGGAAGGAACACTGAAGCTTTCTTT
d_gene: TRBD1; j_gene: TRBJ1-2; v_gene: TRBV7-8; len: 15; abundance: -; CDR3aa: CASSLTGTGGFGYTF; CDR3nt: TGTGCCAGCAGCTTAACCGGGACAGGGGGCTTTGGCTACACCTTC
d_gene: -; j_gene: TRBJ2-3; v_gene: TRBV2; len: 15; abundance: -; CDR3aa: CASSRQGPSTDTQYF; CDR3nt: TGTGCCAGCAGCCGTCAGGGGCCAAGCACAGATACGCAGTATTTT
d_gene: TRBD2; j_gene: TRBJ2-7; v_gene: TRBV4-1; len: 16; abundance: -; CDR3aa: CASSQGLAGGPREQYF; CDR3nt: TGCGCCAGCAGCCAGGGACTAGCGGGGGGGCCGCGCGAGCAGTACTTC
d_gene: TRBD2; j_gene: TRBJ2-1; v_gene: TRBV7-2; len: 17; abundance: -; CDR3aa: CASSYKSRGGQSHEQFF; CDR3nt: TGTGCCAGCAGCTACAAATCGCGGGGGGGGCAATCGCATGAGCAGTTCTTC
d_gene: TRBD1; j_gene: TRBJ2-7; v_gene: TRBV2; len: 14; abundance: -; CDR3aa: CASNPGTGPYEQYF; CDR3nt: TGTGCCAGCAACCCCGGGACAGGGCCTTACGAGCAGTACTTC
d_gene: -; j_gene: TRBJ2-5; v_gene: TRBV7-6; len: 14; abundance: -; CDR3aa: CASLGRGRQETQYF; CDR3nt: TGTGCCAGCTTAGGTAGGGGCAGGCAAGAGACCCAGTACTTC
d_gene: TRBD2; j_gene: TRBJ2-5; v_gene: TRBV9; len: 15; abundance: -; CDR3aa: CASSVAAGGGETQYF; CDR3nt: TGTGCCAGCAGCGTAGCCGCGGGGGGAGGGGAGACCCAGTACTTC
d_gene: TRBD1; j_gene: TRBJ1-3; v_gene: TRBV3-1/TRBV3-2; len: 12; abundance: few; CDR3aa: CASTGGGNTIYF; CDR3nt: TGTGCCAGTACAGGGGGCGGAAACACCATATATTTT
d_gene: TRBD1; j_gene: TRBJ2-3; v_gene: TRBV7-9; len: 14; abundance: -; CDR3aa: CASSLATGGDTQYF; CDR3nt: TGTGCCAGCAGCTTGGCTACAGGGGGAGATACGCAGTATTTT
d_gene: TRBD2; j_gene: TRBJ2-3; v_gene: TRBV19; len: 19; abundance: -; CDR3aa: CASSDRWAPSGGPADTQYF; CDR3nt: TGTGCCAGTAGTGATAGATGGGCCCCAAGCGGGGGGCCCGCGGATACGCAGTATTTT
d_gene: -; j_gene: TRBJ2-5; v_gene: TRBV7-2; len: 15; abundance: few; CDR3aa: CASSPWWGPQRTQYF; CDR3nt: TGTGCCAGCAGCCCGTGGTGGGGCCCTCAGAGGACCCAGTACTTC
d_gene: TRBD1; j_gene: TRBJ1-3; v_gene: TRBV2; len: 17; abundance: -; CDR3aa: CASSEGQRGVSGNTIYF; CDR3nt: TGTGCCAGCAGTGAGGGACAGAGAGGGGTCTCTGGAAACACCATATATTTT